The 2 T cell receptor beta chains reported below all come from one sample, sequenced in a study of blood T cells in healthy people across ages. The second PCR ran about 6 to 12 cycles with a sample-barcoded 5' primer and J-beta primers. One entry per CDR3 protein, called by TCRdb with MiXCR from the 5' RACE reads. The sample has 800,000 to 900,000 distinct CDR3 sequences; 62% are singletons. The sequenced material came from blood. These receptors originate from a man aged 30-40 years in good health.

V gene TRBV6-2 or TRBV6-3 combines with J gene TRBJ2-7; 13 bases are a match to TRBD2. After removal of 6 bases from V and 2 bases from J, the junction contained 4 bases not matched to a gene. The CDR3 totals 15 residues. The germline CDR1 and CDR2 sequences are MNHEY and SVGEGT. CDR3 residues: CASRKTSGGTYEQYF. DNA for the CDR3: TGTGCCAGCAGGAAGACTAGCGGGGGGACCTACGAGCAGTACTTC.

The J gene is TRBJ2-7, the V gene TRBV27; TRBD2 aligns across 13 bases. The CDR3 has 16 amino acids. Germline V gene lookup returns CDR1 MNHEY and CDR2 SMNVEV (reference sequence). V shed 5 bases, J shed 2 bases, and the junction held 6 bases outside the gene matches. The CDR3 here is CASSEWTSGGPYEQYF. The DNA for the CDR3 is TGTGCCAGCAGTGAGTGGACTAGCGGGGGACCCTACGAGCAGTACTTC.